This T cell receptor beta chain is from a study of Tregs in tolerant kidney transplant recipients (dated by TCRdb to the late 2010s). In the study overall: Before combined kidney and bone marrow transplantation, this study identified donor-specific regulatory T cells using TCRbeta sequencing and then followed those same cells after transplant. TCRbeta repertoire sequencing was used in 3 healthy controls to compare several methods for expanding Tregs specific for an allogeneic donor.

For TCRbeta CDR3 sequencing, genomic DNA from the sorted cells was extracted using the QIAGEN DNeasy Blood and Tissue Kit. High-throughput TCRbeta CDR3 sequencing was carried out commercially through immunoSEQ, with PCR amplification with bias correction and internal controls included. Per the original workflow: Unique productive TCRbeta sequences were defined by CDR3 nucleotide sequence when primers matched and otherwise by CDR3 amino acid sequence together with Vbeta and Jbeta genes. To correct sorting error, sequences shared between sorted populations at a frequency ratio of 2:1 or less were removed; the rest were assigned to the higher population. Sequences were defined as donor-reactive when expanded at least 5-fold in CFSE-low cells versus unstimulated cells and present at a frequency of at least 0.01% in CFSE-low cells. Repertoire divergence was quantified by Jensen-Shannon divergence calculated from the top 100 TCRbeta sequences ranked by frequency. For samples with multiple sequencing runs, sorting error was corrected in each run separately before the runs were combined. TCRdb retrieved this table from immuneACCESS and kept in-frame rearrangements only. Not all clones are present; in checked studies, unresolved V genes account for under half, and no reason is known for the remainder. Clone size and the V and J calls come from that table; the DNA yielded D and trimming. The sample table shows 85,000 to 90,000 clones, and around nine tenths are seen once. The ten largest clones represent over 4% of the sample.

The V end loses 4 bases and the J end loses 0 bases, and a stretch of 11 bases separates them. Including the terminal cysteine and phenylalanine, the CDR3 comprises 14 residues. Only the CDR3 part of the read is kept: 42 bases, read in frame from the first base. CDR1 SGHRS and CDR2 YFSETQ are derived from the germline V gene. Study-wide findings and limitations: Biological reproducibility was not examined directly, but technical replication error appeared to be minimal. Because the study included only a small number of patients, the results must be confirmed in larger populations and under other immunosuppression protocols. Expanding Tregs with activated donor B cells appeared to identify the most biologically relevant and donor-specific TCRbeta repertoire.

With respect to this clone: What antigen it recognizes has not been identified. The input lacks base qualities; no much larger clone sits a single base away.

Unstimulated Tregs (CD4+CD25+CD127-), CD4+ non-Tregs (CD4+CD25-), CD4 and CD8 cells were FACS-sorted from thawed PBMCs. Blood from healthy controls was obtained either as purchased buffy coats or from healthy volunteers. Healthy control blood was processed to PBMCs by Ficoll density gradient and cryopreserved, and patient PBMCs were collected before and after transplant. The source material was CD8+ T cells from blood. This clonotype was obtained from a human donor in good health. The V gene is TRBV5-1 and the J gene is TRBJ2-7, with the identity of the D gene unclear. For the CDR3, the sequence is CASSRDGFSYEQYF. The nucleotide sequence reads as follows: TGCGCCAGCAGCCGCGACGGGTTCTCCTACGAGCAGTACTTC.